Listed below are T cell receptor beta chains from one sample, sequenced in a study of beta chain features in type 1 diabetes. The data were produced by immunoSEQ multiplex PCR, yet TCRdb's version contains in-frame clones alone and is incomplete. Found here are 310,000 or so clones, roughly 8% of them singletons; the top ten hold under 0.5%. Sequencing was carried out using central memory CD4+ T cells from blood. The receptors here all came from a woman aged 18-29 years in good health. Each CDR3 is given with its conserved first and last residue. The D gene is left open where the match is weak. The size of a clone is reported for some rows only, either as once, few or many, or as a class for expanded clones.

>TRBJ2-2|few|TRBV5-1|TRBD2
TGCGCCAGCAGCGCGGGACTAGCGGGAGTTTCGGGGGAGCTGTTTTTT
CASSAGLAGVSGELFF
>TRBJ2-1|.|TRBV5-4|TRBD2
TGTGCCAGCAGCTTAAGCGGGGGGGCTTACAATGAGCAGTTCTTC
CASSLSGGAYNEQFF
>TRBJ2-1|.|TRBV5-1|.
TGCGCCAGCAGCTTGGCCCTACCTTTAGCGGCGTCCTACAATGAGCAGTTCTTC
CASSLALPLAASYNEQFF
>TRBJ2-7|few|TRBV7-2|TRBD2
TGTGCCAGCAGCCCCTCGGGACTAGCATCCCACGAGCAGTACTTC
CASSPSGLASHEQYF
>TRBJ2-2|.|TRBV9|TRBD2
TGTGCCAGCAGCTTTGGACTAGCGGCGAACACCGGGGAGCTGTTTTTT
CASSFGLAANTGELFF
>TRBJ2-1|many|TRBV29-1|.
TGCAGCGCCCGTGCCGGTGAGCAGTTCTTC
CSARAGEQFF
>TRBJ2-3|.|TRBV29-1|TRBD2
TGCAGCGTCGACGGACTAGCCGCAGATACGCAGTATTTT
CSVDGLAADTQYF
>TRBJ2-2|few|TRBV11-1|.
TGTGCCAGCAGCGTCGGGACAATGAACACCGGGGAGCTGTTTTTT
CASSVGTMNTGELFF
>TRBJ1-2|.|TRBV4-2|TRBD1
TGTGCCAGCAGCCTACGGGGACAGACGGACTACACCTTC
CASSLRGQTDYTF
>TRBJ2-2|.|TRBV28|TRBD2
TGTGCCAGCAGGCAACCTGGGGGGGGCACCGGGGAGCTGTTTTTT
CASRQPGGGTGELFF
>TRBJ1-2|many|TRBV19|TRBD1
TGTGCCAGCGAGAACCGGGACAGGGGCGGCTACACCTTC
CASENRDRGGYTF
>TRBJ1-1|many|TRBV11-2|.
TGTGCCAGCAGCCAACTGGGGGTCACTGAAGCTTTCTTT
CASSQLGVTEAFF
>TRBJ2-5|.|TRBV11-2|.
TGTGCCAGCAGCCAAGGGGGTGGCCAAGAGACCCAGTACTTC
CASSQGGGQETQYF
>TRBJ2-3|few|TRBV5-1|TRBD2
TGCGCCAGCAGCTTCGGACAGGGTCGACTAGCGGGAGGCACAGATACGCAGTATTTT
CASSFGQGRLAGGTDTQYF
>TRBJ1-1|few|TRBV15|.
TGTGCCACCAGCAGAGATCTTCGATCCGGGGACACTGAAGCTTTCTTT
CATSRDLRSGDTEAFF
>TRBJ1-1|.|TRBV2|.
TGTGCCAGCAGTGAAATCGTACGGGTGAACACTGAAGCTTTCTTT
CASSEIVRVNTEAFF
>TRBJ1-2|few|TRBV11-2|.
TGTGCCAGCAGCTCCCGCTTTGGCTACACCTTC
CASSSRFGYTF
>TRBJ2-1|.|TRBV5-4|.
TGTGCCAGCAGCTTGGTTAGGGGCAATGAGCAGTTCTTC
CASSLVRGNEQFF
>TRBJ1-4|.|TRBV7-2|.
TGTGCCAGCAGCTTTAGTAACAGCGGGAGTAAAGAAAAACTGTTTTTT
CASSFSNSGSKEKLFF
>TRBJ1-1|many|TRBV28|.
TGTGCCAGCAGTCCTAGCTTTGCGGGAAACACTGAAGCTTTCTTT
CASSPSFAGNTEAFF
>TRBJ2-7|few|TRBV7-9|TRBD1
TGTGCCAGCAGCTTAGCTCCGGGACAGGGTTCCTACGAGCAGTACTTC
CASSLAPGQGSYEQYF
>TRBJ2-7|many|TRBV28|.
TGTGCCAGCAGTGTCCCCGGGACTGGGGCCCACGAGCAGTACTTC
CASSVPGTGAHEQYF
>TRBJ2-7|many|TRBV7-9|.
TGTGCCAGCACCGACCGAAGGGCCAGCTCCTACGAGCAGTACTTC
CASTDRRASSYEQYF
>TRBJ1-5|few|TRBV19|.
TGTGCCAGTACGTTTGGCAGCAATCAGCCCCAGCATTTT
CASTFGSNQPQHF
>TRBJ2-5|few|TRBV7-8|TRBD2
TGTGCCAGCAGCGGGAGACTAGCCCTAGAGACCCAGTACTTC
CASSGRLALETQYF
>TRBJ2-7|.|TRBV19|TRBD2
TGTGCCAGTAGCTATAGCGGGAGCTACGAGCAGTACTTC
CASSYSGSYEQYF
>TRBJ1-5|.|TRBV27|.
TGTGCCAGCAGTTCCCAGGGGTCAGGACAGCCCCAGCATTTT
CASSSQGSGQPQHF
>TRBJ2-5|.|TRBV29-1|.
TGCAGCTCCCGAAGGGGTCCCGCCTATACGGAAGAGACCCAGTACTTC
CSSRRGPAYTEETQYF
>TRBJ2-7|few|TRBV7-3|TRBD2
TGTGCCAGCAGCCGGACTAGCGGGAGGCCGAGCTCCTACGAGCAGTACTTC
CASSRTSGRPSSYEQYF
>TRBJ2-5|few|TRBV5-1|.
TGCGCCAGCGGACAGCAAGAGACCCAGTACTTC
CASGQQETQYF
>TRBJ2-7|.|TRBV7-2|TRBD2
TGTGCCAGCAGCTTAGATGCGGGGGGCTCCTACGAGCAGTACTTC
CASSLDAGGSYEQYF
>TRBJ2-7|many|TRBV2|.
TGTGCCAGCATTCCGGAGGGGATTCGGTACTTC
CASIPEGIRYF
>TRBJ2-3|many|TRBV6-5|.
TGTGCCAGCAGTTACTGGGGGGCGCGGACAGATACGCAGTATTTT
CASSYWGARTDTQYF
>TRBJ2-7|few|TRBV19|.
TGTGCCAGTAGACCCGGACCCGGGGCAAGCTACGAGCAGTACTTC
CASRPGPGASYEQYF
>TRBJ2-1|many|TRBV9|TRBD2
TGTGCCAGCAGCGTTAGCGGGGCCTTTGATGGCAATGAGCAGTTCTTC
CASSVSGAFDGNEQFF
>TRBJ2-7|few|TRBV4-2|.
TGTGCCAGCAGCCAAGCCTCCAAAGGCTACGAGCAGTACTTC
CASSQASKGYEQYF
>TRBJ2-5|few|TRBV7-2|.
TGTGCCAGCAGCTTACGCAGGTCCCAGTTAGAGACCCAGTACTTC
CASSLRRSQLETQYF
>TRBJ1-1|few|TRBV21-1|.
TGTGCCAGGGAGCGATGTAGGAAGAACACTGAAGCTTTCTTT
CARERCRKNTEAFF
>TRBJ1-4|.|TRBV28|.
TGTGCCAGCAGTTTGACAGAAAAACTGTTTTTT
CASSLTEKLFF
>TRBJ2-5|.|TRBV29-1|.
TGCAGCGTTACTGACGGTGCCGTAGAGACCCAGTACTTC
CSVTDGAVETQYF
>TRBJ2-5|many|TRBV20-1|.
TGCAGTGCTGAACCTCAAGAGACCCAGTACTTC
CSAEPQETQYF
>TRBJ2-5|many|TRBV27|.
TGTGCCAGCAGTTTACGTGGTATTCTTGAGCAAGAGACCCAGTACTTC
CASSLRGILEQETQYF
>TRBJ2-3|.|TRBV11-2|TRBD2
TGTGCCAGCAGCCTGGGACTAGCACAAGATACGCAGTATTTT
CASSLGLAQDTQYF
>TRBJ1-1|.|TRBV5-1|.
TGCGCCAGCAGCTTAGATCAAAGGAACACTGAAGCTTTCTTT
CASSLDQRNTEAFF
>TRBJ2-7|few|TRBV10-2|TRBD2
TGCGCCAGCAGTAGAGGGACTAGCGGGATATCCTACGAGCAGTACTTC
CASSRGTSGISYEQYF
>TRBJ2-5|.|TRBV4-1|.
TGCGCCAGCAGCCAAGATCGGGGGTGGGTGGAGACCCAGTACTTC
CASSQDRGWVETQYF
>TRBJ2-3|few|TRBV5-1|TRBD1
TGCGCCAGCAGCTTGGCAGACAGGGTGACAGATACGCAGTATTTT
CASSLADRVTDTQYF
>TRBJ2-7|few|TRBV6-5|TRBD1
TGTGCCAGCAGTTACTCGACGGGGACAGGGCCCTACGAGCAGTACTTC
CASSYSTGTGPYEQYF
>TRBJ2-2|many|TRBV19|.
TGTGCCAGTAGTACCGCTCGGGAGCTGTTTTTT
CASSTARELFF
>TRBJ2-3|few|TRBV5-4|.
TGTGCCAGCAGCGTAGGGTCGCGCACAGATACGCAGTATTTT
CASSVGSRTDTQYF
>TRBJ2-4|.|TRBV12-5|.
TGTGCTAGTTCCGAGGGAAACATTCAGTACTTC
CASSEGNIQYF
>TRBJ2-3|many|TRBV9|.
TGTGCCAGCGGACGGGGCACAGATACGCAGTATTTT
CASGRGTDTQYF
>TRBJ2-3|few|TRBV14|.
TGTGCCAGCAGCCAAGTGTCAGATACGCAGTATTTT
CASSQVSDTQYF
>TRBJ2-7|.|TRBV25-1|.
TGTGCCAGCAGTGAACCGACCCCCGGGGCCTACGAGCAGTACTTC
CASSEPTPGAYEQYF
>TRBJ1-1|.|TRBV20-1|.
TGCAGTTTGACACTTGTAACTGAAGCTTTCTTT
CSLTLVTEAFF